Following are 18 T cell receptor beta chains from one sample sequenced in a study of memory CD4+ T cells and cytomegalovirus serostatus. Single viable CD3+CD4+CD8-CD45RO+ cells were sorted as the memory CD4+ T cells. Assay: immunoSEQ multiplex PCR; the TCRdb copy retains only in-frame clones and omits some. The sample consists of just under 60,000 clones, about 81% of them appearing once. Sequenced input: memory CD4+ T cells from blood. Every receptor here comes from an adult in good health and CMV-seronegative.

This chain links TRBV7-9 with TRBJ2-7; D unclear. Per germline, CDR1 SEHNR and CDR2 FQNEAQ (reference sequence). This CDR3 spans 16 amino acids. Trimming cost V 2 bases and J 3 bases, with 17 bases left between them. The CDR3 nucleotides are TGTGCCAGCAGCTTACTCTCCGAGGCAGTAGACTACGAGCAGTACTTC. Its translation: CASSLLSEAVDYEQYF.

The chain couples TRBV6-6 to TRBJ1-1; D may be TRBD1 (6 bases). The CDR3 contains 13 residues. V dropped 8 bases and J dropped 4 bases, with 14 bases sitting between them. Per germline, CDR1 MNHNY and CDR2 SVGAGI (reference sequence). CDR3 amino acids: CASGRARGTEAFF. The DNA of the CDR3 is TGTGCCAGCGGAAGGGCCAGGGGCACTGAAGCTTTCTTT.

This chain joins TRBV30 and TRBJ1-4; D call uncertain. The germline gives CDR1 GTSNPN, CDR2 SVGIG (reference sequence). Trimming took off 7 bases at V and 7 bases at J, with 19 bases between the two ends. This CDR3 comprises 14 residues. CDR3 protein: CAFAAEVVGEKLFF. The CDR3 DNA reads TGTGCCTTCGCAGCGGAGGTCGTCGGTGAAAAACTGTTTTTT.

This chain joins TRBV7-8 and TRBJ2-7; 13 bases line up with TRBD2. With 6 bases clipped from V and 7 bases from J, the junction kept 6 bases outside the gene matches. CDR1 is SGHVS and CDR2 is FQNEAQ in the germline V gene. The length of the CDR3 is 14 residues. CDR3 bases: TGTGCCAGCAGAAGGACTAGCGGGAGTGGGGAGCAGTACTTC. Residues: CASRRTSGSGEQYF.

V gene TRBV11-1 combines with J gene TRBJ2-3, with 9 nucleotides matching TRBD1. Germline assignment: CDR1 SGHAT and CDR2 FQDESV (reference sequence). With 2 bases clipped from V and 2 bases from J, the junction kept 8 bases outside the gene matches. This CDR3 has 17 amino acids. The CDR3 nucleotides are TGTGCCAGCAGCTTACTAGGACAGGGGAGCTACACAGATACGCAGTATTTT. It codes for CASSLLGQGSYTDTQYF.

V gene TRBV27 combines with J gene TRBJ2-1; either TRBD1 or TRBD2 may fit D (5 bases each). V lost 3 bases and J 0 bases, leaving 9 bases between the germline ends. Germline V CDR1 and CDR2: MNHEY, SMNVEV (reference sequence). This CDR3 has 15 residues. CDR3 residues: CASSFGGSSYNEQFF. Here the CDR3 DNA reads TGTGCCAGCAGTTTTGGGGGTAGCTCCTACAATGAGCAGTTCTTC.

The CDR3 sequence: CASSPGAPGTSTDTQYF. The CDR3 region has the DNA TGTGCCAGCTCACCAGGAGCACCAGGAACTAGCACAGATACGCAGTATTTT. The chain couples TRBV18 to TRBJ2-3, with D uncertain. Germline values: CDR1 KGHSH, CDR2 LQKENI. Trimming removed 2 bases at V and 0 bases at J, with 15 bases between. The CDR3 loop spans 17 amino acids.

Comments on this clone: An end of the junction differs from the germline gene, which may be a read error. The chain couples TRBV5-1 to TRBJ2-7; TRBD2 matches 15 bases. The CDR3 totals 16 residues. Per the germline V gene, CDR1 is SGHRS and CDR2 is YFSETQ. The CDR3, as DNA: TGCGCCAGCAGTCCCGGGACTAGCGGGAGGAGGGTGGTCTGGAACTTC. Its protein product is CASSPGTSGRRVVWNF.

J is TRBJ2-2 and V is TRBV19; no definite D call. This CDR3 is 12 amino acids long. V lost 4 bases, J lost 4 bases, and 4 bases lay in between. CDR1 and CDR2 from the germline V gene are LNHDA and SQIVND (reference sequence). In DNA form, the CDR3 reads TGTGCCAGTAGTACATTCACCGGGGAGCTGTTTTTT. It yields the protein CASSTFTGELFF.

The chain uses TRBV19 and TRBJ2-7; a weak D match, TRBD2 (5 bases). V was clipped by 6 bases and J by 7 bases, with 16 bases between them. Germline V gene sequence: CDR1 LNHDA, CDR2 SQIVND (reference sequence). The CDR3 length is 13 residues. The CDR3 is CASSRGGSTEQYF. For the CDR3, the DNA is TGTGCCAGTAGCCGTGGAGGCAGCACGGAGCAGTACTTC.

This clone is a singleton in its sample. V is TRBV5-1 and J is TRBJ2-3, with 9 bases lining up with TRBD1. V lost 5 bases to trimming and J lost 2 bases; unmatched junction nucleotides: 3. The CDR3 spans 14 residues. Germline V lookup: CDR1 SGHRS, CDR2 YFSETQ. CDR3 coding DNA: TGCGCCAGCAGGCGGGACAGGGACACAGATACGCAGTATTTT. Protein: CASRRDRDTDTQYF. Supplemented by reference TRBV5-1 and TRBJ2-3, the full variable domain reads KAGVTQTPRYLIKTRGQQVTLSCSPISGHRSVSWYQQTPGQGLQFLFEYFSETQRNKGNFPGRFSGRQFSNSRSEMNVSTLELGDSALYLCASRRDRDTDTQYFGPGTRLTVL.

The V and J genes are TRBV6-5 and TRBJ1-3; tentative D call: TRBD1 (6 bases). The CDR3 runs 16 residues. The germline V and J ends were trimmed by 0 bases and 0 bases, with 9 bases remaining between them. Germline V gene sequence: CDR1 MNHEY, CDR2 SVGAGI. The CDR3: CASSYSPGVSGNTIYF. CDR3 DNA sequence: TGTGCCAGCAGTTACTCTCCAGGGGTCTCTGGAAACACCATATATTTT.

The CDR3 spells CSARTGGSYNEQFF. CDR3 sequence (DNA): TGCAGCGCCCGGACAGGGGGCTCCTACAATGAGCAGTTCTTC. V is TRBV29-1 and J is TRBJ2-1, with 10 bases that match TRBD1. With V trimmed by 7 bases and J by 0 bases, 3 bases remained unmatched. Per the germline V gene, CDR1 is SQVTM and CDR2 is ANQGSEA. CDR3 length: 14 residues.

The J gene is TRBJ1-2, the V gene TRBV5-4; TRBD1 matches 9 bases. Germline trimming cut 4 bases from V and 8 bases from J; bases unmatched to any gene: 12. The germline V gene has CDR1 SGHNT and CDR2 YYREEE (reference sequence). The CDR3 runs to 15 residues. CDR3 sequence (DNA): TGTGCCAGCAGCATCCAGGGACAGGGAACGAAAGGCTACACCTTC. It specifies CASSIQGQGTKGYTF.

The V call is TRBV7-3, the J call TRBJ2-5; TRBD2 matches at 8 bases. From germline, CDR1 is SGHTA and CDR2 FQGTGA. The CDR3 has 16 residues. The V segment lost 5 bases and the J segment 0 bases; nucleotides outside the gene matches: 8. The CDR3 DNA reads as TGTGCCAGCAGCCCGGGGGGGGAACTACACCAAGAGACCCAGTACTTC. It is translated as CASSPGGELHQETQYF.

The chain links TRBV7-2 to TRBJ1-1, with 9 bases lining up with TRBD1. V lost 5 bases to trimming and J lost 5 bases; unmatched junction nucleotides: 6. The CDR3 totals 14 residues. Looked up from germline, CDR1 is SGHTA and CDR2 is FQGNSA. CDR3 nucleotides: TGTGCCAGCAGCCTAACAGACAGGGGGACTGAAGCTTTCTTT. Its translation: CASSLTDRGTEAFF.

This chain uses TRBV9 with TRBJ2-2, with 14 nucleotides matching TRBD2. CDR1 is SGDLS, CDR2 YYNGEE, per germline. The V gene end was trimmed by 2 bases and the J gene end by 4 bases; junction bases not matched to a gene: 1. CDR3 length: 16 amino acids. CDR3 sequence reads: CASSVGLAGVTGELFF. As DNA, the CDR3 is TGTGCCAGCAGCGTGGGACTAGCGGGAGTCACCGGGGAGCTGTTTTTT.

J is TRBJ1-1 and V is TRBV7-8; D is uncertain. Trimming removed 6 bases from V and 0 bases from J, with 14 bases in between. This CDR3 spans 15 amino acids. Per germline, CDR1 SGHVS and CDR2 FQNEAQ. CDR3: CASRPILGMNTEAFF. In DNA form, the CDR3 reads TGTGCCAGCAGACCAATTCTCGGTATGAACACTGAAGCTTTCTTT.